Described below is a single T cell receptor beta chain sequence and its context. Its specificity is not known. J gave up 3 bases and V 6 bases, and 7 bases lay outside the gene matches. The CDR3 extends over 15 amino acids. Looked up from germline, CDR1 is MNHEY and CDR2 is SVGAGI. This entry comes from a study of cytomegalovirus exposure and HLA in healthy donors. The study's findings and limits: Apparent HLA restriction characterized most CMV-associated TCR beta chains in a later analysis.

60 Vbeta and 13 Jbeta primers were used in PCR. The method was immunoSEQ multiplex PCR; TCRdb's version includes in-frame clones alone and lacks a portion of them. This table has under 100,000 clones, around 77% appearing once. This chain connects TRBV6-5 to TRBJ2-3; 9 nucleotides match TRBD1. The sequenced material came from PBMCs. This clonotype was sampled from a middle-aged man in good health and CMV-seronegative. CDR3 DNA: TGTGCCAGCAGCCTACAGGGGGCTTGGACAGATACGCAGTATTTT. Translating it yields CASSLQGAWTDTQYF.